The table lists the clone carrying this T cell receptor beta chain with a few counts. The data derive from a study of blood T cells in healthy people across ages. The CDR3 has 16 residues. Germline CDR1 LGHNA, CDR2 YSLEER. Trimming removed 0 bases from V and 4 bases from J, with 16 bases in between. A sample-barcoded 5' primer and a J-beta primer mix were used in a second PCR of roughly 7 to 11 cycles. TCRdb processed the 5' RACE reads anew with MiXCR; each CDR3 protein has one entry. Of fewer than 750,000 distinct CDR3 sequences in the sample, 40% to 55% were seen once. The sequenced sample consisted of blood. The TCR was taken from a man older than 75 in good health. This rearrangement joins TRBV4-3 to TRBJ2-7; D uncertain. CDR3 nucleotides: TGCGCCAGCAGCCAAGATTATTTCGCAGGCGGTTACGAGCAGTACTTC. Translation gives CASSQDYFAGGYEQYF.